This T cell receptor (beta chain) is drawn from a study of T cells in Graves' hyperthyroidism and ophthalmopathy. Among ophthalmopathy patients, the Clinical Activity Score reached at least 3, the NOSPECS grade reached at least 4, and duration remained under 3 months. This clonotype was observed a few times. RNA transcripts provided the source from which TCR beta CDR3 regions were amplified. RT-PCR in the first round (using the HTBI primer set) targeted the TCR CDR3. TCRdb recomputed calls from the multiplex PCR reads with MiXCR, one row per CDR3 protein. The data hold around 600,000 distinct CDR3 sequences, with 16% observed a single time. CDR3 length: 12 residues. Looked up from germline, CDR1 is DFQATT and CDR2 is SNEGSKA (reference sequence). V was pared by 4 bases and J by 0 bases, with 7 bases between.

The chain carries TRBV20-1 and TRBJ2-7, with D unresolved. This sequence was found in a woman aged 40 to 50 with Graves' ophthalmopathy. Sequencing was performed on blood. DNA for the CDR3: TGCAGTGCTACCGAGAACTCCTACGAGCAGTACTTC. As protein: CSATENSYEQYF.